This T cell receptor (beta chain) derives from a study of blood T cell repertoires in COVID-19. Study in general: There were acute and convalescent COVID-19 samples, and they came from the United States, Italy and Spain. From T cells, B-cell-depleted T cells, or PBMCs came the material, which was cDNA or gDNA.

As processed by the authors: Amplified reference gene primers provided the basis for estimating nucleated cell counts. Sequencing was performed with immunoSEQ multiplex PCR; in TCRdb, only in-frame clones are kept and a portion is missing. That table gives V, J and clone size, and the DNA gave D and trimming. The data contain some 200,000 clones, approximately 81% of them singletons. Trimming took off 2 bases at V and 0 bases at J, with 8 bases between the two ends. Germline CDR1 SGHDN, CDR2 FVKESK. The CDR3 consists of 15 residues. Material for sequencing was peripheral blood. The J gene is TRBJ2-4, the V gene TRBV14; D possibly corresponds to TRBD1 (6 bases). This clonotype was sampled from an elderly woman with active or convalescent COVID-19. The CDR3 DNA reads as TGTGCCAGCAGCCAACAGGGGTTAGCCAAAAACATTCAGTACTTC. It codes for CASSQQGLAKNIQYF.